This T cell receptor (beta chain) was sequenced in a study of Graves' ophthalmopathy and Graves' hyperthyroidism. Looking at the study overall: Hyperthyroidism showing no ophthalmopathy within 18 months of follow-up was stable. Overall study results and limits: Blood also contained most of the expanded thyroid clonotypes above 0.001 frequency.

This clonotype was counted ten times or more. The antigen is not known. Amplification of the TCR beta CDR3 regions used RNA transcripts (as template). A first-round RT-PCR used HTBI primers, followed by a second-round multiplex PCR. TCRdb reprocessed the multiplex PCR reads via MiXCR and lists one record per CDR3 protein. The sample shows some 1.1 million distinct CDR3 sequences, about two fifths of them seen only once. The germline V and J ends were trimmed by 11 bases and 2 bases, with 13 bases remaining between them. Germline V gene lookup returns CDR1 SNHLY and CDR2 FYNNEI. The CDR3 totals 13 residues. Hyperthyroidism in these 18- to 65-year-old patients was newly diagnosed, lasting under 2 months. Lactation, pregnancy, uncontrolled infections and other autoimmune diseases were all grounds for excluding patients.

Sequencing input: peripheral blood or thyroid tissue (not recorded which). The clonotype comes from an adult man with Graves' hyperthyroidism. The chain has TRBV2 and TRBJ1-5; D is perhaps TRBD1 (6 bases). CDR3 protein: CAGRQAGNQPQHF. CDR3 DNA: TGTGCCGGACGACAGGCGGGCAATCAGCCCCAGCATTTT.